This is a list of T cell receptor beta chains from one sample in a study of T-cell reconstitution after alpha-beta-depleted transplantation in children. TCRdb reprocessed the PCR reads via MiXCR and lists one record per CDR3 protein. The data contain 440,000 or so distinct CDR3 sequences, over 40% of them singletons. The sequencing here drew on PBMCs, taken before TCRalphabeta/CD19-depleted stem cell transplant. The receptors derive from a girl aged 2 to 10 with aplastic anemia, due to receive a stem cell transplant. CDR3s include the opening cysteine and the closing phenylalanine or tryptophan. D genes are given only for firm matches. Expanded clones are given a class, and other clones once, few, many or no size at all.

TGTGCCATCAGTGATCTGGGGGGGACCACAGATACGCAGTATTTT CAISDLGGTTDTQYF NA TRBV10-3 TRBD2 TRBJ2-3
TGCGCCAGCAGCCAAGCGCTAGCGGGGGTGAGCTCCTACGAGCAGTACTTC CASSQALAGVSSYEQYF NA TRBV4-1 TRBD2 TRBJ2-7
TGTGCCACCAGCAGAGATGGGAATGGCAATCAGCCCCAGCATTTT CATSRDGNGNQPQHF NA TRBV15 NA TRBJ1-5
TGTGCCAGCAGCTTAGCCCCGAGAGCGAACTATGGCTACACCTTC CASSLAPRANYGYTF many TRBV7-2 NA TRBJ1-2
TGTGCCAGCAGTTACCGATTCAAGTCCTCTGGGGCCAACGTCCTGACTTTC CASSYRFKSSGANVLTF few TRBV6-5 NA TRBJ2-6
TGTGCCAGCCTGGGACTAGCGGGAGTTGTTGACAAAAACATTCAGTACTTC CASLGLAGVVDKNIQYF NA TRBV6-2/TRBV6-3 TRBD2 TRBJ2-4
TGTGCTAGCAGCTTCACAGGGCCCGATTCTGGCAATCAGCCCCAGCATTTT CASSFTGPDSGNQPQHF NA TRBV7-7 NA TRBJ1-5
TGTGCCAGCAGCTCGTTCCCTAGCGGGAGTGTGGAGCAGTTCTTC CASSSFPSGSVEQFF few TRBV7-9 TRBD2 TRBJ2-1
TGTGCCAGCAGTGTTGGAGAGTTCGGGAATACGCAGTATTTT CASSVGEFGNTQYF few TRBV2 NA TRBJ2-3
TGCAGTGCTAGAGATCATCAGAATACGCAGTATTTT CSARDHQNTQYF NA TRBV20-1 NA TRBJ2-3
TGTGCCAGCAGTTTATCGATGATGTGGGACTCCCAAGGGAGCTCCTACAATGAGCAGTTCTTC CASSLSMMWDSQGSSYNEQFF many TRBV27 NA TRBJ2-1
TGCGCCAGCAGCTTTCCAGATGCTAACTATGGCTACACCTTC CASSFPDANYGYTF NA TRBV5-1 NA TRBJ1-2
TGTGCCAGCAGTTCGACAGGGGCTGGGGAGACCCAGTACTTC CASSSTGAGETQYF NA TRBV7-3 TRBD1 TRBJ2-5
TGCAGCGTTGAAGATTGGCAGGACAATGAGCAGTTCTTC CSVEDWQDNEQFF NA TRBV29-1 NA TRBJ2-1
TGTGCCAGCAGTTGGGGGGGCACCGGGGAGCTGTTTTTT CASSWGGTGELFF few TRBV6-5 TRBD2 TRBJ2-2
TGTGCCAGCAAACTACAGGGGGCAAGGGGCTATGGCTACACCTTC CASKLQGARGYGYTF few TRBV27 TRBD1 TRBJ1-2
TGTGCCAGCAGTTCAACTCTCCGCGAGACCCAGTACTTC CASSSTLRETQYF NA TRBV6-5 NA TRBJ2-5
TGTGCCAGCAGTTTACCCCACTTGGGGCGGGGCACCACAGATACGCAGTATTTT CASSLPHLGRGTTDTQYF many TRBV12-3/TRBV12-4 NA TRBJ2-3
TGCAGCGTTGAAGACAGGCACACCTACGAGCAGTACTTC CSVEDRHTYEQYF many TRBV29-1 NA TRBJ2-7
TGCAGTGCTAGAGATCCTAGCGGGAGTGGCTTCAATGAGCAGTTCTTC CSARDPSGSGFNEQFF many TRBV20-1 TRBD2 TRBJ2-1
TGTGCCAGCAGTTTCCTAGCAGGGGTTGACTACGAGCAGTACTTC CASSFLAGVDYEQYF NA TRBV28 NA TRBJ2-7
TGCAGTGCTAGGGTCACTAGCGGGAGGGGAGAGACCCAGTACTTC CSARVTSGRGETQYF NA TRBV20-1 TRBD2 TRBJ2-5
TGCAGTGCTGGCCCTAAAAGGGGGATTTACAATGAGCAGTTCTTC CSAGPKRGIYNEQFF many TRBV20-1 NA TRBJ2-1
TGTGCCAGCAGTTTCTGGGGAGAGGGTTCGAGGGGGCAGTACTTC CASSFWGEGSRGQYF NA TRBV12-3/TRBV12-4 NA TRBJ2-7
TGCAGCGTTGTTCCTGGGACTGCGATCGAGACGCAGTATTTT CSVVPGTAIETQYF few TRBV29-1 NA TRBJ2-3
TGTGCCAGCAGCTTCCTCCTGAGCGGGAACACCGGGGAGCTGTTTTTT CASSFLLSGNTGELFF NA TRBV11-2 NA TRBJ2-2
TGCGCCAGCAGTCAATTGAAGGAACTAGCGGGATATTTCACCGGGGAGCTGTTTTTT CASSQLKELAGYFTGELFF once TRBV23-1 TRBD2 TRBJ2-2